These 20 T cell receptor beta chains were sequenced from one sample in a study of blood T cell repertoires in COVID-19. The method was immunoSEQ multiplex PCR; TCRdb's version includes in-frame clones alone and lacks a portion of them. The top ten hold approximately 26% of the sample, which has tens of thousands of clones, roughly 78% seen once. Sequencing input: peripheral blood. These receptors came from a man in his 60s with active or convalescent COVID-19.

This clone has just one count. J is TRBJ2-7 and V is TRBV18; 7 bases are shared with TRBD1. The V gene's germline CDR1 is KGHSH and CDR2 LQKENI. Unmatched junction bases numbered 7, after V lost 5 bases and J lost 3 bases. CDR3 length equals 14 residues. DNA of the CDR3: TGTGCCAGCTCAACTGGACAGGCTTTCTACGAGCAGTACTTC. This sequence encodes CASSTGQAFYEQYF.

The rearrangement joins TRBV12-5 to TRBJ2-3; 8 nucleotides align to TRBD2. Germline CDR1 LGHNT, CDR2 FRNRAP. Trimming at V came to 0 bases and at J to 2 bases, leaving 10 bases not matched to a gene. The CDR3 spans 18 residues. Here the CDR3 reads CASGLVFEAGEPTDTQYF. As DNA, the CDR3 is TGTGCTAGTGGTTTGGTTTTTGAAGCGGGGGAACCCACAGATACGCAGTATTTT.

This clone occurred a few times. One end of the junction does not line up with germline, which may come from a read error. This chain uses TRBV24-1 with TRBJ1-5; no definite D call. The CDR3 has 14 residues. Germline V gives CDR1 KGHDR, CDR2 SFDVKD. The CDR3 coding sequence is TGTGCCACCAGTCAGAGGGATAGCGATCAGCCCCAGCATTTT. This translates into CATSQRDSDQPQHF.

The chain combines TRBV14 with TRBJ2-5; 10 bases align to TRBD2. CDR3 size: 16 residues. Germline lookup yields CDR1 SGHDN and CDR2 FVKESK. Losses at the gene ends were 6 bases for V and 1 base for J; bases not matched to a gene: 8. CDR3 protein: CASRPTSGELQETQYF. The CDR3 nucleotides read TGTGCCAGCAGACCTACTAGCGGGGAGCTCCAAGAGACCCAGTACTTC.

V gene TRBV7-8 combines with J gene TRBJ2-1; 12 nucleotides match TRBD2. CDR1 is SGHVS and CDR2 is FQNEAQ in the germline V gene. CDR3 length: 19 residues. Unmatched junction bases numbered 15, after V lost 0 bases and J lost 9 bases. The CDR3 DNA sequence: TGTGCCAGCAGCTTAGCGAAGGGCCTAGCGGGGGGGCCGAGGGTTGAGCAGTTCTTC. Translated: CASSLAKGLAGGPRVEQFF.

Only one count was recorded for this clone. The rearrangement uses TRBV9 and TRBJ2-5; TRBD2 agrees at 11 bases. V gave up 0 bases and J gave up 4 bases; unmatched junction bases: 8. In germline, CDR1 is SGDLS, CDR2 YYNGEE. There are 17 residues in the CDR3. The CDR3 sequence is CASSVGLAGILGETQYF. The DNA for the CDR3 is TGTGCCAGCAGCGTAGGACTAGCGGGAATCTTGGGAGAGACCCAGTACTTC.

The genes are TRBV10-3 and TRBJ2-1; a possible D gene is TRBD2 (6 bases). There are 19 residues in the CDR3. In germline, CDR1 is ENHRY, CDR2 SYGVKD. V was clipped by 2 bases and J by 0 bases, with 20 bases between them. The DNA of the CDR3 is TGTGCCATCAGTGAGGCCAGGCAAGGGACTCGGAGCTCCTACAATGAGCAGTTCTTC. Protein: CAISEARQGTRSSYNEQFF.

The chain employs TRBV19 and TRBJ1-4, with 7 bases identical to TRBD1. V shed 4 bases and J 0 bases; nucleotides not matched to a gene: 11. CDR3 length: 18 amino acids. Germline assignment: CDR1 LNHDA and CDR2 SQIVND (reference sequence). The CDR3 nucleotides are TGTGCCAGTAGTAGGGCGGGACAGAGCGTCGCAACTAATGAAAAACTGTTTTTT. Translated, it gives CASSRAGQSVATNEKLFF.

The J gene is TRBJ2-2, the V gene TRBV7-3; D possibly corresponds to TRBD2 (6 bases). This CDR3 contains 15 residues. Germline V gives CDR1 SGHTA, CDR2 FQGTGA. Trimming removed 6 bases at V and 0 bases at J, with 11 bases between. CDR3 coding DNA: TGTGCCAGCAGAGTCGGGGGTCCGAACACCGGGGAGCTGTTTTTT. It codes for CASRVGGPNTGELFF.

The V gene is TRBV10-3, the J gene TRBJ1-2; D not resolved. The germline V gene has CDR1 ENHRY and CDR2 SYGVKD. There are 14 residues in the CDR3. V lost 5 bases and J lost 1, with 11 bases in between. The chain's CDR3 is CAISPAGDNYGYTF. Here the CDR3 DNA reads TGTGCCATCAGTCCCGCCGGAGATAACTATGGCTACACCTTC.

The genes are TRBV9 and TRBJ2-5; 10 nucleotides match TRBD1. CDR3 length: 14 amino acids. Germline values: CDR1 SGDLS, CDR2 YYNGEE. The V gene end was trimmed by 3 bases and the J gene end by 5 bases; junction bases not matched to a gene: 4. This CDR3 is CASSAGTGAETQYF. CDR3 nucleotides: TGTGCCAGCAGCGCCGGGACAGGGGCCGAGACCCAGTACTTC.

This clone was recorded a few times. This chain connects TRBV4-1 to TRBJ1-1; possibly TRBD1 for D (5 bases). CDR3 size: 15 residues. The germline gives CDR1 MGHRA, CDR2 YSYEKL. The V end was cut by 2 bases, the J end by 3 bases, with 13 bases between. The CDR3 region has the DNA TGCGCCAGCAGCCAACTCCCCGGGGGGGACACTGAAGCTTTCTTT. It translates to CASSQLPGGDTEAFF.

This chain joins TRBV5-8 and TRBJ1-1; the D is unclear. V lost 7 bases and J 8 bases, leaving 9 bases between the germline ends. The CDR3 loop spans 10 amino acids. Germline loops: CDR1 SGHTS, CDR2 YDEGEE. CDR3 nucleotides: TGTGCCAGCGCGGAGGCGGAAGCTTTCTTT. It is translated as CASAEAEAFF. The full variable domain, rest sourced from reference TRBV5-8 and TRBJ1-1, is EAGVTQSPTHLIKTRGQQATLRCSPISGHTSVYWYQQALGLGLQFLLWYDEGEERNRGNFPPRFSGRQFPNYSSELNVNALELEDSALYLCASAEAEAFFGQGTRLTVV.

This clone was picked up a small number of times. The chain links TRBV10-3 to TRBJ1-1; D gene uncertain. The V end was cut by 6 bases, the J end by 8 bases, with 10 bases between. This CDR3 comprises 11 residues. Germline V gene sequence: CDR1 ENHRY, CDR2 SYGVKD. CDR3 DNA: TGTGCCATCAGGAGTTTAGCGGAAGCTTTCTTT. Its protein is CAIRSLAEAFF.

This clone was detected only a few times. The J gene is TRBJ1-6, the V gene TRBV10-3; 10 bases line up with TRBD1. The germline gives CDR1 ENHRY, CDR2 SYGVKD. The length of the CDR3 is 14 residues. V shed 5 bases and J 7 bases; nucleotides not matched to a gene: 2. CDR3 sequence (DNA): TGTGCCATCAGTTTGGGACAGGGGAATTCACCCCTCCACTTT. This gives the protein CAISLGQGNSPLHF.

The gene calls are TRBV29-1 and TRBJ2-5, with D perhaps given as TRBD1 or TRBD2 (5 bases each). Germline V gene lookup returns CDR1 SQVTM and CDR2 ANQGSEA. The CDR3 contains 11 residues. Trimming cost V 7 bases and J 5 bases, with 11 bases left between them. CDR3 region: CSGGRSETQYF. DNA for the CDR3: TGCAGCGGGGGACGGTCGGAGACCCAGTACTTC.

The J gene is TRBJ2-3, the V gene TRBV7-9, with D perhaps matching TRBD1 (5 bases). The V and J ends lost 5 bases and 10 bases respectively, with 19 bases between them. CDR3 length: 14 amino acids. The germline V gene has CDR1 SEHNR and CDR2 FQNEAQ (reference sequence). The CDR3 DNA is TGTGCCAGCAGCCCTCGAATAGACACAGGATCGCAGTATTTT. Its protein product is CASSPRIDTGSQYF.

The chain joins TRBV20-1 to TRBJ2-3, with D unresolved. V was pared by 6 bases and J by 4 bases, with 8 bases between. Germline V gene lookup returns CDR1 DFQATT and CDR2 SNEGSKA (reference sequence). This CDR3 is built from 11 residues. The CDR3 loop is CSAPLADTQYF. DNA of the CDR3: TGCAGTGCACCACTGGCAGATACGCAGTATTTT.

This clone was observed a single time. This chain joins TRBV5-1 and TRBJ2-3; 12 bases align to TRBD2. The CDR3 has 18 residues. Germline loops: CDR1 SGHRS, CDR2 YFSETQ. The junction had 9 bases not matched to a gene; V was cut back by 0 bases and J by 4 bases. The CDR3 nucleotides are TGCGCCAGCAGCTTGGCGACGGCTAGCGGGGGGGCATCAGATACGCAGTATTTT. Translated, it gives CASSLATASGGASDTQYF.

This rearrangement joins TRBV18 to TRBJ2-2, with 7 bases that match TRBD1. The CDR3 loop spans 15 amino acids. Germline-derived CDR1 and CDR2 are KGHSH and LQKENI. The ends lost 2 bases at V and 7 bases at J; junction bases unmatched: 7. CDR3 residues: CASSPVGGLDGELFF. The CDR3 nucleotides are TGTGCCAGCTCACCAGTAGGGGGCCTGGACGGGGAGCTGTTTTTT.